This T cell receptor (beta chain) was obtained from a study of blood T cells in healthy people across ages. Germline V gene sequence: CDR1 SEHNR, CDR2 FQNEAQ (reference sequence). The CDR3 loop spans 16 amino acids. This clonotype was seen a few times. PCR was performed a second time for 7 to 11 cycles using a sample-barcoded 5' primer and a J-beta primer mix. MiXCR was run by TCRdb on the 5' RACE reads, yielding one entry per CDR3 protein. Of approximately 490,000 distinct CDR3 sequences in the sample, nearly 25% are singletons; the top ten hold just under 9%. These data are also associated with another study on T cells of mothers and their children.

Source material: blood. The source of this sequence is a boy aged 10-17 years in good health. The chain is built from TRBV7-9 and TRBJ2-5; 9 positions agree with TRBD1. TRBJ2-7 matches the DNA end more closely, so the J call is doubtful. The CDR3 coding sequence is TGTGCCAGCAGCGTGAACCCGGGACAGGGCACCTACGAGCAGTACTTC. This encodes CASSVNPGQGTYEQYF.